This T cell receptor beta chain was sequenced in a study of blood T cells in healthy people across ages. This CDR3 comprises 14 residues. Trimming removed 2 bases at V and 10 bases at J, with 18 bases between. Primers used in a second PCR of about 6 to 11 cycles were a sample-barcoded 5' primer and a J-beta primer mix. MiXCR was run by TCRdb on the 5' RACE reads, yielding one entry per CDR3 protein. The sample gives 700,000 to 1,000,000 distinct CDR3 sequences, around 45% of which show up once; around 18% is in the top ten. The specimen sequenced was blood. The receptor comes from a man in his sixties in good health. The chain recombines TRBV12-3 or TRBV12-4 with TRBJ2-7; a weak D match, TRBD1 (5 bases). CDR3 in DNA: TGTGCCAGCAGTTTAAGGGGAAAAGGGATCTCACAGTACTTC. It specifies CASSLRGKGISQYF.